This TCR beta chain is from a study of CD8 T cells in ankylosing spondylitis. Study-wide findings and caveats: What seemed typical of ankylosing spondylitis blood was a TCR beta motif built from 7 or 8 highly homologous variants. Clones that were linked to disease were CD8+ and were relatively rare in peripheral blood.

Details on this clonotype: Its antigen is currently unknown.

V lost 3 bases, J lost 6 bases, and 9 bases stayed unmatched. CDR3 length: 15 residues. Germline lookup yields CDR1 SGHKS and CDR2 YYEKEE (reference sequence). Quantitative barcoded 5'-RACE was used to prepare TCR beta libraries. MiXCR was run by TCRdb on the 5' RACE reads, yielding one entry per CDR3 protein. The sample includes 200,000 to 300,000 distinct CDR3 sequences, 20% to 30% seen only once; the top ten take 0.5% to 0.65%. The rearrangement joins TRBV5-5 to TRBJ2-3; 8 nucleotides agree with TRBD1. The sample taken for sequencing was blood, either unsorted or a sorted T cell fraction (not recorded which). The clonotype was recovered from a male donor with ankylosing spondylitis or in good health (not recorded which). This CDR3 reads CASSSLARTGDTQYF. As DNA, the CDR3 is TGTGCCAGCAGCTCACTTGCACGGACAGGGGATACGCAGTATTTT.